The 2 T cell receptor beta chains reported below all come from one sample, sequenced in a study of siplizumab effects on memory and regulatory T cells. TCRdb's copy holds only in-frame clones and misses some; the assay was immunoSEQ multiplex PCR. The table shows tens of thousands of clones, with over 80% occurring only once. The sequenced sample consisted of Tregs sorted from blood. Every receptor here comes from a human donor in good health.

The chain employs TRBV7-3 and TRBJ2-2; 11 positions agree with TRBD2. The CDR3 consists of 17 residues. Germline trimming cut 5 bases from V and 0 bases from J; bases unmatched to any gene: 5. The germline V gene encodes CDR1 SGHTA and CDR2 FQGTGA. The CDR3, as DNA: TGTGCCAGCAGCAAACTAGCGGGGGCCACGAACACCGGGGAGCTGTTTTTT. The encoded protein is CASSKLAGATNTGELFF.

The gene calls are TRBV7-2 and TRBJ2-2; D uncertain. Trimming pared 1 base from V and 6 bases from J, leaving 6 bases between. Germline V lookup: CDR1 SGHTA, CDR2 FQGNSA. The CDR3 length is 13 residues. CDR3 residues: CASSLGGSGELFF. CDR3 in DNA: TGTGCCAGCAGCTTAGGGGGATCCGGGGAGCTGTTTTTT.